The clone carrying this TCR beta chain has just a few counts. Antigen unknown. This sample was taken from a study of radiation and T cells in renal cell carcinoma. The repertoire was sequenced with immunoSEQ multiplex PCR; TCRdb's copy has only in-frame clones and lacks some. Of approximately 21,000 clones in the sample, over 50% were seen once. Germline CDR1 MGHDK, CDR2 SYGVNS. This CDR3 is 17 amino acids long. V lost 3 bases, J lost 3 bases, and 10 bases stayed unmatched. Study-level findings and limits: Intratumoral heterogeneity was not captured in these approximately 1 g regions. Compared with controls, irradiated tumors had more, larger dominant CDR3 motifs. In nephrectomy-only tumors, top 100 clonotypes averaged roughly 43%, versus 54% irradiated.

Treatment denoted: treatment-naive control, cytoreductive nephrectomy. This renal cell carcinoma was of the clear cell type. The clonotype comes from a human donor with renal cell carcinoma. This chain connects TRBV25-1 to TRBJ2-2; 7 bases agree with TRBD1. Sequenced material: tumor tissue, taken from a patient whose treatment was nephrectomy without radiotherapy. CDR3 nucleotides: TGTGCCAGCAGTGACCCGACGACAGGGCGGTACACCGGGGAGCTGTTTTTT. Its translation: CASSDPTTGRYTGELFF.